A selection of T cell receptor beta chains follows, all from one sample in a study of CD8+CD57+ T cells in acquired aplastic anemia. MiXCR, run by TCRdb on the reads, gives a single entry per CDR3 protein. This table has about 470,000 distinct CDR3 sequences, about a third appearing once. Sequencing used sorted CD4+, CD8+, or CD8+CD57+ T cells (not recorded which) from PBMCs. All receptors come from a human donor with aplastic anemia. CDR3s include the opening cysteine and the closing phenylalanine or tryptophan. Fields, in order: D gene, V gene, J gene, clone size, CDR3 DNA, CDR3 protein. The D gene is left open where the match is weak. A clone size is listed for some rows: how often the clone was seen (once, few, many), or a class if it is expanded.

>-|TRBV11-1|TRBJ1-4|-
TGTGCCAGCAGCTCCCGGACGGGGTCCGGCGCCTCAACTAATGAAAAACTGTTTTTT
CASSSRTGSGASTNEKLFF
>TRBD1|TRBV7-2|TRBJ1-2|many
TGTGCCAGCAGTCCCGGGACAGGGGTCTATGGCTACACCTTC
CASSPGTGVYGYTF
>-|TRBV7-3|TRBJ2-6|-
TGTGCCAGCAGCTTCAAGTCTACATGGGTCTCTGGGGCCAACGTCCTGACTTTC
CASSFKSTWVSGANVLTF
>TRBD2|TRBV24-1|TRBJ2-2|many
TGTGCCACCAGTGTAGCGGGAGGGAACACCGGGGAGCTGTTTTTT
CATSVAGGNTGELFF
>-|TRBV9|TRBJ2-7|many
TGTGCCAGCTGGGACATCTACGAGCAGTACTTC
CASWDIYEQYF
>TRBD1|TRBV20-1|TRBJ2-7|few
TGCAGTGCCACCGGGACAGGGTTATACGAGCAGTACTTC
CSATGTGLYEQYF
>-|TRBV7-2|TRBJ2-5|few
TGTGCCAGCAGCTTCGGGGTAACCCAAGAGACCCAGTACTTC
CASSFGVTQETQYF
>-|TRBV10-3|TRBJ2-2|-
TGTGCCATCATGCCAGCGAACACCGGGGAGCTGTTTTTT
CAIMPANTGELFF
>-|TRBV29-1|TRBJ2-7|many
TGCAGCGTCGGGGTAGGATACGAGCAGTACTTC
CSVGVGYEQYF
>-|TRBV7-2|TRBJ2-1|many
TGTGCCAGCAGCTTAAGTCTCCGCAATGAGCAGTTCTTC
CASSLSLRNEQFF
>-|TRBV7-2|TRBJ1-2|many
TGTGCCAGCAGCTTAGCACAGGTCTATGGCTACACCTTC
CASSLAQVYGYTF
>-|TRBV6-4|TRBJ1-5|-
TGTGCCAGCAGTGGGGTACAGGCTGTTCGGCGGCCCCAGCATTTT
CASSGVQAVRRPQHF
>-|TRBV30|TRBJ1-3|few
TGTGCCTGGAACGGGGTGCACGGAAACACCATATATTTT
CAWNGVHGNTIYF
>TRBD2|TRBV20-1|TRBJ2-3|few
TGCAGTGCTCCGTCCGGGACTAGCGGGAGCACAGATACGCAGTATTTT
CSAPSGTSGSTDTQYF
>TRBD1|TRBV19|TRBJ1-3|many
TGTGCCAGCGATCAGGGGGCGGCTAACACCATATATTTT
CASDQGAANTIYF
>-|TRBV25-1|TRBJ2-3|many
TGTGCCAGCAGTGACCCCGGGATGAGGGGCACAGATACGCAGTATTTT
CASSDPGMRGTDTQYF
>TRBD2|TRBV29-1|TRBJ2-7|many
TGCAGCGTTAGACTAGCGGGAGGATCCGAGCAGTACTTC
CSVRLAGGSEQYF
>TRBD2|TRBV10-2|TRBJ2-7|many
TGCGCCAGCAGTGTCGGTGGGAGGGCCGACGAGCAGTACTTC
CASSVGGRADEQYF
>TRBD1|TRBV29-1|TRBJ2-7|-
TGCAGCGCTGTCGCGGACAGGGAGGCCTACGAGCAGTACTTC
CSAVADREAYEQYF
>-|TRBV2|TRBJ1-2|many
TGTGCCAGCAGTACAGCTTCTTCGGGCTACACCTTC
CASSTASSGYTF
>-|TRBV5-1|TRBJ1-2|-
TGCGCCAGCAGCATACGGGGGGTAGCGGGCTACACCTTC
CASSIRGVAGYTF
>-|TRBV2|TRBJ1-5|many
TGTGCCAGCAGCGAAAATAGCAATCAGCCCCAGCATTTT
CASSENSNQPQHF
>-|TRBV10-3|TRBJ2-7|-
TGTGCCATCAGTGAGGTTACCAGGTCCTACGAGCAGTACTTC
CAISEVTRSYEQYF
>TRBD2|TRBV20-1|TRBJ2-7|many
TGCAGTGCTAGAGGTGAGCTAGCGGGAGATGGCGAGCAGTACTTC
CSARGELAGDGEQYF
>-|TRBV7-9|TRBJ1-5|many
TGTGCCAGCAGCTCGCAGGAACAGCCCCAGCATTTT
CASSSQEQPQHF
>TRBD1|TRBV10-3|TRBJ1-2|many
TGTGCCATCACGGACAGGGAAAGTGGCTACACCTTC
CAITDRESGYTF
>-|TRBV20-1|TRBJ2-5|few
TGCAGTGCTAGGGGGACGGGGGGCGAAGAGACCCAGTACTTC
CSARGTGGEETQYF
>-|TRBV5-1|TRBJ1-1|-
TGCGCCAGCAGCGGGGACAATTCGGCTGAAGCTTTCTTT
CASSGDNSAEAFF
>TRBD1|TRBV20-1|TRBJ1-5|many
TGCAGTGCTAGGCATCGGACAGGTAGCAATCAGCCCCAGCATTTT
CSARHRTGSNQPQHF
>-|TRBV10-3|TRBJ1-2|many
TGTGCCATCAGTGAGAAACGGGACACCCAATTTAAGGGCTACACCTTC
CAISEKRDTQFKGYTF
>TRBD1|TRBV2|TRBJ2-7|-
TGTGCCAGCAGTACGGGACAGGGGGGCGAGCAGTACTTC
CASSTGQGGEQYF
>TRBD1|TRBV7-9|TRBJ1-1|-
TGTGCCAGCAGCTTATTTCGCAGGGGGGAAGGCACTGAAGCTTTCTTT
CASSLFRRGEGTEAFF
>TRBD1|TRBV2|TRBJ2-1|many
TGTGCCAGCAGTGTGGGACAGGAGTACAATGAGCAGTTCTTC
CASSVGQEYNEQFF
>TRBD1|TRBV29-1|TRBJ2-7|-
TGCAGCGTTGTTGGGACAGGGAACGAGCAGTACTTC
CSVVGTGNEQYF